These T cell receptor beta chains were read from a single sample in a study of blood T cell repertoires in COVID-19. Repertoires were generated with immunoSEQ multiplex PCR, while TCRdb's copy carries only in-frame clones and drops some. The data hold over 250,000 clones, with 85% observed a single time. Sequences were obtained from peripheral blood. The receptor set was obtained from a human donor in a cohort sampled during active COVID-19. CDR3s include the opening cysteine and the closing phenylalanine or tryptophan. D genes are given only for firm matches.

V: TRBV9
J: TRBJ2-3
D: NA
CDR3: CASSTHSGVSTDTQYF

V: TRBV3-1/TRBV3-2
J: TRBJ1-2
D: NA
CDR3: CASSGNPGGYGYTF

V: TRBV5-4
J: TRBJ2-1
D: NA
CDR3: CASSLRRENEQFF

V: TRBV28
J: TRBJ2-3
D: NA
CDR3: CASGRGRADTQYF

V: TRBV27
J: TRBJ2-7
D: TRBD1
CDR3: CASSRTGVDEQYF

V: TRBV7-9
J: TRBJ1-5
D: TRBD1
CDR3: CASSSWTGGRNQPQHF

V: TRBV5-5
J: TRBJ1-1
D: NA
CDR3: CASSLVAGRTEAFF

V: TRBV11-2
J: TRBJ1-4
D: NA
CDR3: CASSPGITEKLFF

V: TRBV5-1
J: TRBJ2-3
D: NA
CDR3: CASSDTAGTDTQYF

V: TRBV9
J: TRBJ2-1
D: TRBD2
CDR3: CASSVGGIGDNEQFF

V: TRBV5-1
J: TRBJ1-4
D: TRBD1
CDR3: CASSRSTGDPNEKLFF

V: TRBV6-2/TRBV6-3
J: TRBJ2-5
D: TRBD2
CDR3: CASSSPLSGREETQYF

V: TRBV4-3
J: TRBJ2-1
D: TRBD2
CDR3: CASSQEGGSGIGVQFF

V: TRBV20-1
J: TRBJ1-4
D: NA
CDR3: CSASSLDSATNEKLFF

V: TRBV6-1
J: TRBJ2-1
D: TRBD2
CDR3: CASSEPPAGAAYNEQFF

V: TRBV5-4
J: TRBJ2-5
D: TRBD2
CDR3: CASSLALAGGQRAQYF

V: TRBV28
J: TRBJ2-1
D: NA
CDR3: CASRTDTVYNEQFF

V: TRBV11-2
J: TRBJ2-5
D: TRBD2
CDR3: CASSLLAGGQETQYF

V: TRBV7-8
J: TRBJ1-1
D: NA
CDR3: CASSPFRGTEAFF

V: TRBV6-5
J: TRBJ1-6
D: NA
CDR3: CASSSVDNSPLHF

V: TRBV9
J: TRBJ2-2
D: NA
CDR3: CASSAVGRGSTGELFF

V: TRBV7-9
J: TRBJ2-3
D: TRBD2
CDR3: CASSFHIPRSGRRSDTQYF

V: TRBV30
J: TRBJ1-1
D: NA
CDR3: CASLAGAHTEAFF

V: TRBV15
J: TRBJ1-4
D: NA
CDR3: CATSRAPTTNEKLFF

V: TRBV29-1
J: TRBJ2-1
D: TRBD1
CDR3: CSGQGFNDEQFF

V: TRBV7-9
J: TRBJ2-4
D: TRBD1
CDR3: CASSLEQGRKDF

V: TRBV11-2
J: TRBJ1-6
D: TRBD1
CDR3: CASSLDWTGPSLHF

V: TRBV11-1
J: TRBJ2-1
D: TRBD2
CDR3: CASSLVAGTNNEQFF

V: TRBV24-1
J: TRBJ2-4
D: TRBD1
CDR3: CATSDSGQGNIQYF

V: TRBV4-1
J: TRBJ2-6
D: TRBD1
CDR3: CASSLGQASSGANVLTF

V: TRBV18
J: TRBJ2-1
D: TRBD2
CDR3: CASSPTSGVGNEQFF

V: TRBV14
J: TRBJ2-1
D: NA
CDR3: CASSQVRYNEQFF

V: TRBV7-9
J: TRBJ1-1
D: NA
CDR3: CASSSPGTEAFF

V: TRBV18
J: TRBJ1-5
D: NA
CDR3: CASSRGSNQPQHF

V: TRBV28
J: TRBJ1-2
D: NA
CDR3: CASRQQGPHGYTF

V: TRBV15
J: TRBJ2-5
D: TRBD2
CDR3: CATSSGLNQETQYF

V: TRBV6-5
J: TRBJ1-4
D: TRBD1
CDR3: CASSQQGVAEKLFF

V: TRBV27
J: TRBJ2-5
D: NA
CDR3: CATLSRETQYF

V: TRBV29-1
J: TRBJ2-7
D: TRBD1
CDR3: CSVGFGTDYEQYF

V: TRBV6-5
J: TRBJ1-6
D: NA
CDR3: CASSYSIDRASPLHF

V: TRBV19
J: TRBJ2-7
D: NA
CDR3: CASSMEGEGSSYEQYF